The 14 T cell receptor beta chains presented below share a single source sample, sequenced in a study of blood T cell repertoires in COVID-19. Profiling relied on immunoSEQ multiplex PCR, and the TCRdb table lists in-frame clones only, not all of them. The sample lists approximately 200,000 clones, approximately 87% occurring once. Sequenced material: peripheral blood. These receptors came from a woman between 45 and 65 years old with acute or convalescent COVID-19.

The chain combines TRBV27 with TRBJ1-2; D gene unclear. Germline CDR1 is MNHEY and CDR2 is SMNVEV (reference sequence). This CDR3 is 15 amino acids long. Deletions cut 3 bases from V and 4 bases from J, with 15 bases between. This CDR3 reads CASSLRESLSYGYTF. In nucleotides, the CDR3 is TGTGCCAGCAGTTTGCGGGAGTCGTTAAGCTATGGCTACACCTTC.

A remark on this clone: The sample has other DNA sequences that encode this CDR3 too. J is TRBJ2-3 and V is TRBV5-1, with a tentative D call TRBD1 (6 bases). V was pared by 0 bases and J by 3 bases, with 8 bases between. The CDR3 covers 14 residues. Germline loops: CDR1 SGHRS, CDR2 YFSETQ. The DNA of the CDR3 is TGCGCCAGCAGCTTGGGTGGACAGACAGATACGCAGTATTTT. Translating it yields CASSLGGQTDTQYF.

V usage is TRBV27 and J usage is TRBJ1-1, with 9 nucleotides matching TRBD1. CDR3 length equals 17 residues. Germline CDR1 reads MNHEY; CDR2 reads SMNVEV (reference sequence). The V segment lost 2 bases and the J segment 11 bases; nucleotides outside the gene matches: 18. The CDR3 here is CASSLNGLGQGLPRAFF. The CDR3 coding sequence is TGTGCCAGCAGTTTAAACGGGTTGGGACAGGGCCTGCCCCGTGCTTTCTTT.

The chain joins TRBV25-1 to TRBJ1-6; no reliable D call. Germline V gene lookup returns CDR1 MGHDK and CDR2 SYGVNS. Trimming shortened V by 3 bases and J by 9 bases, and 6 bases separated the two germline ends. The length of the CDR3 is 12 residues. The CDR3 sequence: CASSDLISPLHF. In DNA form, the CDR3 reads TGTGCCAGCAGTGATCTTATTTCACCCCTCCACTTT.

The chain combines TRBV6-5 with TRBJ1-2; tentative D call: TRBD1 (5 bases). Germline V gene data show CDR1 as MNHEY and CDR2 as SVGAGI. V lost 5 bases and J 7 bases, leaving 17 bases between the germline ends. The CDR3 totals 14 residues. The CDR3 nucleotides are TGTGCCAGCAGTCGTTCGACGGGGGAGAGTGGCTACACCTTC. Translation: CASSRSTGESGYTF.

This rearrangement joins TRBV28 to TRBJ1-6, with D hard to call. The CDR3 is 14 residues long. V lost 7 bases to trimming and J lost 0 bases, with 7 bases between them. The V gene's germline CDR1 is MDHEN and CDR2 SYDVKM. The CDR3 sequence is CASTVSSYNSPLHF. The CDR3 DNA reads TGTGCCAGCACCGTTAGCTCCTATAATTCACCCCTCCACTTT.

The rearrangement uses TRBV24-1 and TRBJ2-1, with 16 bases that match TRBD2. Germline V gives CDR1 KGHDR, CDR2 SFDVKD. V dropped 4 bases and J dropped 8; count of bases not matched to a gene: 16. CDR3 length equals 20 residues. CDR3 in amino acids: CATSDDPGLAGGPEGDEQFF. The CDR3 DNA reads TGTGCCACCAGTGACGATCCGGGACTAGCGGGGGGGCCAGAGGGGGATGAGCAGTTCTTC.

The genes are TRBV19 and TRBJ1-2, with 9 nucleotides matching TRBD1. The CDR3 consists of 17 residues. CDR1 is LNHDA, CDR2 SQIVND, per germline (reference sequence). With 7 bases clipped from V and 7 bases from J, the junction kept 19 bases outside the gene matches. The CDR3 region has the DNA TGTGCCAGTACTACCGGGACAGGGATCTGGGGTTATAGTGGCTACACCTTC. Amino acid sequence: CASTTGTGIWGYSGYTF.

The chain joins TRBV11-2 to TRBJ2-7; D may be TRBD1 (6 bases). The V end was cut by 6 bases, the J end by 2 bases, with 11 bases between. Per germline, CDR1 SGHAT and CDR2 FQNNGV. This CDR3 region has 13 residues. CDR3 residues: CASSRTGTYEQYF. The CDR3 DNA follows: TGTGCCAGCAGTAGAACAGGGACCTACGAGCAGTACTTC.

Details on this clone: Other DNA sequences of this sample code for an identical CDR3. J is TRBJ2-7 and V is TRBV18; the D is unclear. The CDR3 loop spans 13 amino acids. Trimming took 2 bases from V and 2 from J, leaving 7 bases between them. Germline V CDR1 and CDR2: KGHSH, LQKENI. The CDR3 DNA is TGTGCCAGCTCACCAGGTCAGACCTACGAGCAGTACTTC. Amino acid sequence: CASSPGQTYEQYF.

This chain links TRBV7-9 with TRBJ1-1; D call uncertain. V was pared by 2 bases and J by 5 bases, with 12 bases between. CDR3 size: 14 residues. Germline CDR1 reads SEHNR; CDR2 reads FQNEAQ (reference sequence). CDR3 DNA sequence: TGTGCCAGCAGCTTATCGACTTGGAAGACTGAAGCTTTCTTT. Translated, it gives CASSLSTWKTEAFF.

The CDR3 DNA reads TGTGCCAGCAGTTATTGGGGACAGAGCCCTAACTATGGCTACACCTTC. Protein sequence: CASSYWGQSPNYGYTF. This sequence joins TRBV6-5 and TRBJ1-2, with 7 nucleotides matching TRBD1. V lost 3 bases to trimming and J lost 0 bases; unmatched junction nucleotides: 7. This CDR3 has 16 amino acids. Per germline, CDR1 MNHEY and CDR2 SVGAGI.

The J gene is TRBJ2-2, the V gene TRBV21-1; the listed D gene, TRBD1, was not tested against the DNA. TRBV21-1 is annotated as a pseudogene. This CDR3 has 16 amino acids. CDR3 protein: CASSKVGQGDTGELFF. Here the CDR3 DNA reads TGTGCCAGCAGCAAAGTTGGGCAGGGGGACACCGGGGAGCTGTTTTTT.

The chain uses TRBV27 and TRBJ1-6, with no clear D. The V end was cut by 5 bases, the J end by 13 bases, with 21 bases between. CDR1 and CDR2 from the germline V gene are MNHEY and SMNVEV (reference sequence). The CDR3 has 15 residues. This chain's CDR3 is CASSRLDGDGNPLHF. CDR3 bases: TGTGCCAGCAGTAGGCTAGACGGCGATGGTAATCCCCTCCACTTT.